One sample yielded the 30 T cell receptor beta chains listed below, sequenced in a study. One entry per CDR3 protein results from TCRdb running MiXCR on the 5' RACE reads. Here the sample spans about 10,000 distinct CDR3 sequences, 27% being singletons. The sequencing input was naive CD4+ T cells sorted from a lymph node. Subset of the sample: naive CD4+ T cells, CD4+CD45RA+CD25-. The receptors derive from a female donor with breast cancer.

The DNA of the CDR3 is TGTGCCAGCAGCCCACCCCTAGCGGGGGGACCGTCCTACAATGAGCAGTTCTTC. As protein: CASSPPLAGGPSYNEQFF. The gene calls are TRBV9 and TRBJ2-1; 11 bases map to TRBD2. V lost 4 bases and J lost 1; bases outside the gene matches: 10. Germline-derived CDR1 and CDR2 are SGDLS and YYNGEE. The CDR3 is 18 amino acids.

In its sample, this clonotype was seen a few times. Compared with germline, one end of the junction differs, possibly owing to a read error. The chain recombines TRBV5-1 with TRBJ1-5; D is possibly TRBD1 (5 bases). Per the germline V gene, CDR1 is SGHRS and CDR2 is YFSETQ. The CDR3 has 15 residues. The chain's CDR3 is CVSSLIGGSNQPQHF. The CDR3 DNA reads TGCGTCAGCAGCCTGATCGGGGGTAGCAATCAGCCCCAGCATTTT.

This clonotype is labeled medium-sized. The rearrangement links TRBV24-1 to TRBJ2-1; the D gene could be TRBD1 or TRBD2 (5 bases each). This CDR3 comprises 13 residues. The V gene lost 5 bases and the J gene lost 8 bases, with 12 bases spanning the gap. Germline V gene data show CDR1 as KGHDR and CDR2 as SFDVKD. The CDR3 loop reads CATSGDAADEQFF. The CDR3 region has the DNA TGTGCCACCAGTGGGGACGCAGCGGATGAGCAGTTCTTC.

This clonotype is deemed medium-sized. The genes are TRBV11-2 and TRBJ2-1, with TRBD1 matching over 8 bases. The CDR3 has 14 residues. V lost 5 bases, J lost 2 bases, and 2 bases stayed unmatched. Germline V lookup: CDR1 SGHAT, CDR2 FQNNGV. CDR3 residues: CASSRQGPYNEQFF. The CDR3 bases are TGTGCCAGCAGCCGACAGGGGCCCTACAATGAGCAGTTCTTC.

This chain uses TRBV20-1 with TRBJ1-5; possible D gene TRBD1, 5 bases. The CDR3 is made up of 15 amino acids. Germline lookup yields CDR1 DFQATT and CDR2 SNEGSKA (reference sequence). V gave up 0 bases and J gave up 4 bases, with 13 bases separating them. The chain's CDR3 is CSARDRDRWNQPQHF. In DNA form, the CDR3 reads TGCAGTGCTAGAGACCGGGACCGTTGGAATCAGCCCCAGCATTTT.

V and J are TRBV5-1 and TRBJ2-5; 7 bases fit TRBD1. The V and J ends lost 4 bases and 1 base, in that order; junction bases with no gene match: 4. The length of the CDR3 is 14 residues. Looked up from germline, CDR1 is SGHRS and CDR2 is YFSETQ. The CDR3 region has the DNA TGCGCCAGCAGCCCTGGGACAGCCCAAGAGACCCAGTACTTC. Translated: CASSPGTAQETQYF.

By its share, this clonotype is medium-sized (0.01 to 0.1%). The chain recombines TRBV7-2 with TRBJ1-5; the match to TRBD1 covers 7 bases. The CDR3 totals 16 residues. V was clipped by 7 bases and J by 3 bases; unmatched bases: 12. CDR1 and CDR2 (germline): SGHTA, FQGNSA. The CDR3: CASTNTPGQHNQPQHF. The CDR3 bases are TGTGCCAGCACCAACACCCCGGGACAGCACAATCAGCCCCAGCATTTT.

This clonotype was counted ten times or more. The chain carries TRBV2 and TRBJ2-1; 10 bases map to TRBD1. Trimming at V came to 8 bases and at J to 5 bases, leaving 15 bases not matched to a gene. The CDR3 spans 17 residues. Per germline, CDR1 SNHLY and CDR2 FYNNEI. In DNA, the CDR3 is TGTGCCAGCCGCCCCCTGGGGGGACAGGGGTTGGACAATGAGCAGTTCTTC. It encodes CASRPLGGQGLDNEQFF.

The chain combines TRBV20-1 with TRBJ1-1, with 8 nucleotides matching TRBD1. The trim removed 6 bases at V and 2 bases at J, leaving 8 bases unmatched. CDR1 is DFQATT, CDR2 SNEGSKA, per germline (reference sequence). This CDR3 is built from 14 residues. Here the CDR3 DNA reads TGCAGTGCCACTCCAGGGGGCTTCAACACTGAAGCTTTCTTT. Translated, it gives CSATPGGFNTEAFF.

This clonotype was detected once. The chain has TRBV11-2 and TRBJ2-6; TRBD1 aligns across 7 bases. V trimming: 4 bases; J trimming: 0 bases; junction bases outside the gene matches: 6. Germline values: CDR1 SGHAT, CDR2 FQNNGV. This CDR3 comprises 17 residues. The CDR3 spells CASSSRGQSSGANVLTF. DNA for the CDR3: TGTGCCAGCAGCTCCCGGGGACAGAGCTCTGGGGCCAACGTCCTGACTTTC.

This clonotype is labeled medium-sized. J is TRBJ1-4 and V is TRBV12-3 or TRBV12-4, with D possibly TRBD1 on 5 matching bases. The V end was cut by 2 bases, the J end by 12 bases, with 16 bases between. The CDR3 contains 14 residues. The CDR3 DNA reads TGTGCCAGCAGTTTATGGACAAGGCGTACGGAACTGTTTTTT. This codes for CASSLWTRRTELFF.

The chain combines TRBV20-1 with TRBJ1-1; 7 bases agree with TRBD1. This CDR3 has 12 amino acids. The V segment lost 6 bases and the J segment 6 bases; nucleotides outside the gene matches: 7. The germline gives CDR1 DFQATT, CDR2 SNEGSKA (reference sequence). The CDR3 sequence: CSARQGAPEAFF. Here the CDR3 DNA reads TGCAGTGCCCGACAGGGTGCACCTGAAGCTTTCTTT.

In regard to this clonotype: It may be a read error: a sequence one base away is much more abundant. V and J are TRBV19 and TRBJ2-1; 14 bases are a match to TRBD2. The germline V gene encodes CDR1 LNHDA and CDR2 SQIVND (reference sequence). The CDR3 totals 16 residues. The DNA for the CDR3 is TGTGCCAGTAGTAGACTAGCGGGAGGGCCCTTCGATGAGCGGTTCTTC. Its translation is CASSRLAGGPFDERFF.

This clonotype was observed many times. The chain has TRBV5-5 and TRBJ2-1; TRBD2 aligns across 7 bases. The J segment lost 5 bases and the V segment lost 4 bases, leaving 6 bases of the junction unmatched. This CDR3 comprises 14 residues. The germline V gene encodes CDR1 SGHKS and CDR2 YYEKEE (reference sequence). This chain's CDR3 is CASSPGLINNEQFF. The CDR3 DNA reads as TGTGCCAGCAGCCCGGGACTAATTAACAATGAGCAGTTCTTC. Variable domain in full (rest from reference TRBV5-5 and TRBJ2-1): DAGVTQSPTHLIKTRGQQVTLRCSPISGHKSVSWYQQVLGQGPQFIFQYYEKEERGRGNFPDRFSARQFPNYSSELNVNALLLGDSALYLCASSPGLINNEQFFGPGTRLTVL.

CDR3 amino acids: CASTEESTGFGYQQYF. CDR3 DNA sequence: TGTGCCAGCACCGAGGAGTCGACAGGTTTTGGTTATCAGCAGTACTTC. This chain links TRBV6-6 with TRBJ2-7; TRBD1 might be the D (6 bases). V lost 7 bases and J lost 8, with 27 bases in between. CDR1 and CDR2 from the germline V gene are MNHNY and SVGAGI (reference sequence). The CDR3 consists of 16 residues.

This clonotype was seen more than once but under ten times. A much larger clone differs by one base, so this may be a read error. The V and J genes are TRBV4-1 and TRBJ2-7; 8 positions agree with TRBD2. The CDR3 contains 17 residues. CDR1 is MGHRA and CDR2 is YSYEKL in the germline V gene. The chain's CDR3 is CASGQAGLSGSLYEQYF. For the CDR3, the DNA is TGCGCCAGCGGCCAAGCCGGATTGAGCGGGAGTCTCTACGAGCAGTACTTC.

This clonotype was counted a few times. This could be a read error, since a much larger clone is one nucleotide away. The rearrangement joins TRBV20-1 to TRBJ2-5, with TRBD1 as a possible D gene (6 bases). Germline lookup yields CDR1 DFQATT and CDR2 SNEGSKA (reference sequence). V lost 5 bases to trimming and J lost 5 bases, with 18 bases between them. This CDR3 comprises 14 residues. For the CDR3, the DNA is TGCAGTGCTGGACGGGACACCGCCGGGGAGACCCAGTACTTC. Protein sequence: CSAGRDTAGETQYF.

At least ten counts were recorded for this clonotype. V and J are TRBV12-3 or TRBV12-4 and TRBJ1-3; D gene uncertain. V was trimmed by 3 bases and J by 4 bases, leaving 10 bases between them. This CDR3 has 14 residues. The CDR3 loop reads CASSFFGSGNTIYF. In DNA, the CDR3 is TGTGCCAGCAGTTTCTTTGGGTCCGGAAACACCATATATTTT.

The rearrangement uses TRBV7-6 and TRBJ2-6, with TRBD1 matching over 7 bases. V was clipped by 6 bases and J by 9 bases; unmatched bases: 5. The CDR3 spans 13 residues. The germline CDR1 and CDR2 sequences are SGHVS and FNYEAQ. CDR3 bases: TGTGCCAGCAGTCCCGACAGGGACAACGTCCTGACTTTC. This sequence encodes CASSPDRDNVLTF.

This clonotype was counted at least ten times. This sequence joins TRBV6-5 and TRBJ2-7, with 7 bases lining up with TRBD1. Unmatched junction bases numbered 8, after V lost 5 bases and J lost 1 base. Germline V gives CDR1 MNHEY, CDR2 SVGAGI. The CDR3 consists of 15 residues. The CDR3 DNA reads TGTGCCAGCAGTATGACAGGGTGGGTGTCCTACGAGCAGTACTTC. This gives the protein CASSMTGWVSYEQYF.

This clonotype was seen many times. The chain uses TRBV7-8 and TRBJ2-1; no firm D call. Per the germline V gene, CDR1 is SGHVS and CDR2 is FQNEAQ. Trimming cost V 2 bases and J 4 bases, with 12 bases left between them. The CDR3 has 15 residues. CDR3 nucleotide sequence: TGTGCCAGCAGCTTAAGGCGCTCTTGGTACAATGAGCAGTTCTTC. Residues: CASSLRRSWYNEQFF.

V usage is TRBV28 and J usage is TRBJ1-4; 7 positions agree with TRBD1. V dropped 6 bases and J dropped 12; count of bases not matched to a gene: 16. Germline V gene data show CDR1 as MDHEN and CDR2 as SYDVKM. This CDR3 comprises 15 residues. The CDR3 nucleotides are TGTGCCAGCAGCTCTCGGACAGGCCCGAGGGAACAACTGTTTTTT. This translates into CASSSRTGPREQLFF. Using reference TRBV28 and TRBJ1-4 for the parts outside the CDR3, the full variable domain is DVKVTQSSRYLVKRTGEKVFLECVQDMDHENMFWYRQDPGLGLRLIYFSYDVKMKEKGDIPEGYSVSREKKERFSLILESASTNQTSMYLCASSSRTGPREQLFFGSGTQLSVL.

Of note for this clonotype: A clone one base away is much larger, so this may be a read error. The rearrangement links TRBV29-1 to TRBJ2-1, with TRBD2 identical over 8 bases. This CDR3 is built from 14 residues. Germline loops: CDR1 SQVTM, CDR2 ANQGSEA. CDR3 coding DNA: TGCAGCGTTGATTTGGCGGGACTAGGCTATGAGCTGTTCTTC. Amino acid sequence: CSVDLAGLGYELFF.

The rearrangement uses TRBV5-1 and TRBJ1-1; TRBD1 might be the D (6 bases). Germline lookup yields CDR1 SGHRS and CDR2 YFSETQ. V was clipped by 2 bases and J by 5 bases, with 16 bases between them. The CDR3 length is 15 residues. The CDR3 DNA is TGCGCCAGCAGCTTTTCTACAGGGAGCGGAACTGAAGCTTTCTTT. This codes for CASSFSTGSGTEAFF.

The table lists this clonotype with a few counts. This clone may be a read error of a much larger clone one base away. V is TRBV20-1 and J is TRBJ1-5; the D gene is possibly TRBD1 (5 bases). The CDR3 covers 13 residues. V dropped 6 bases and J dropped 4 bases, with 13 bases sitting between them. The germline gives CDR1 DFQATT, CDR2 SNEGSKA (reference sequence). The CDR3 loop is CSATDGGNQPQHF. For the CDR3, the DNA is TGCAGTGCCACCGACGGGGGGAATCAGCCCCAGCATTTT.

By share, this clonotype counts as medium-sized. The chain carries TRBV2 and TRBJ2-1, with TRBD2 identical over 11 bases. CDR3 length: 15 amino acids. V was pared by 3 bases and J by 2 bases, with 0 bases of the junction left unmatched. The V gene's germline CDR1 is SNHLY and CDR2 FYNNEI. The CDR3 protein is CASSETSGAYNEQFF. CDR3 DNA sequence: TGTGCCAGCAGTGAGACTAGCGGGGCCTACAATGAGCAGTTCTTC.

The rearrangement joins TRBV10-3 to TRBJ2-1; 12 bases match TRBD2. The CDR3 sequence is 16 residues long. With 3 bases clipped from V and 6 bases from J, the junction kept 6 bases outside the gene matches. Germline V gene lookup returns CDR1 ENHRY and CDR2 SYGVKD. For the CDR3, the DNA is TGTGCCATCAGTGACCGACTAGCGGGAGATCCCAATGAGCAGTTCTTC. It encodes CAISDRLAGDPNEQFF.

Within the sample, this clonotype is medium-sized. The chain employs TRBV4-1 and TRBJ1-1; D unclear. Between the trimmed V and J ends, which lost 6 bases and 0 bases, there was a span of 11 bases. The CDR3 has 14 residues. The germline gives CDR1 MGHRA, CDR2 YSYEKL. CDR3 sequence (DNA): TGCGCCAGCAGATCACGGACTGTGAACACTGAAGCTTTCTTT. Translated: CASRSRTVNTEAFF.

By sample fraction, this clonotype is large. The rearrangement joins TRBV6-2 or TRBV6-3 to TRBJ1-1, with D hard to call. Deletions cut 0 bases from V and 1 base from J, with 9 bases between. The CDR3 is 15 amino acids. Germline V lookup: CDR1 MNHEY, CDR2 SVGEGT. CDR3 residues: CASSYSWRRNTEAFF. The CDR3 DNA reads as TGTGCCAGCAGTTACTCTTGGCGGAGGAACACTGAAGCTTTCTTT.

This clonotype is termed medium-sized. The chain employs TRBV7-2 and TRBJ2-2; D gene uncertain. The CDR3 extends over 15 amino acids. Germline-derived CDR1 and CDR2 are SGHTA and FQGNSA. Trimming removed 2 bases at V and 3 bases at J, with 10 bases between. CDR3 in DNA: TGTGCCAGCAGCTTATTACCGGATTACACCGGGGAGCTGTTTTTT. Protein: CASSLLPDYTGELFF.